A selection of T cell receptor beta chains follows, all from one sample in a study of long-term antiretroviral therapy in people with HIV. Clones were read by immunoSEQ multiplex PCR, and TCRdb kept only the in-frame ones, dropping some. The table has 23,000 or so clones, 75% to 90% seen once. The source material was unsorted PBMCs, sampled about 4.3 years after starting antiretroviral therapy. These receptors were collected from a young man with HIV. Both conserved end residues are part of each CDR3. The order of the fields is D gene, V gene, J gene, clone size, CDR3 DNA, CDR3 protein. The D gene is left open where the match is weak. Some rows have no size entry. The others give once, few or many, or a class for an expanded clone.

D: TRBD2
V: TRBV30
J: TRBJ2-1
size: -
DNA: TGTGCCTGGAGTGTTGATGCGGGAGGGCCCAATGAGCAGTTCTTC
CDR3: CAWSVDAGGPNEQFF

D: -
V: TRBV4-1
J: TRBJ2-7
size: -
DNA: TGCGCCAGCAGCCAAGTCCTCAGGGAAAAGGGCGAGCAGTACTTC
CDR3: CASSQVLREKGEQYF

D: TRBD1
V: TRBV30
J: TRBJ2-7
size: -
DNA: TGTGCCTGGAGTGTACCGTGGGACAGGCTCTCCTACGAGCAGTACTTC
CDR3: CAWSVPWDRLSYEQYF

D: -
V: TRBV28
J: TRBJ2-7
size: -
DNA: TGTGCCAGCAGTTTGGTGAGCTCCTACGAGCAGTACTTC
CDR3: CASSLVSSYEQYF

D: -
V: TRBV5-1
J: TRBJ2-3
size: -
DNA: TGCGCCAGCAGCTTGAGGGGGGGCCCCACAGATACGCAGTATTTT
CDR3: CASSLRGGPTDTQYF

D: -
V: TRBV6-4
J: TRBJ1-5
size: -
DNA: TGTGCCAGCAGTGGTCAGCCCCAGCATTTT
CDR3: CASSGQPQHF

D: -
V: TRBV11-2
J: TRBJ2-7
size: -
DNA: TGTGCCAGCAGCTTACCAGACACCTACGAGCAGTACTTC
CDR3: CASSLPDTYEQYF

D: -
V: TRBV7-8
J: TRBJ2-5
size: -
DNA: TGTGCCAGCAGCCCCGGGCTGGGGACCCAGTACTTC
CDR3: CASSPGLGTQYF

D: TRBD1
V: TRBV5-1
J: TRBJ2-3
size: -
DNA: TGCGCCAGCAGCTCTACAGGGGGCGCACCCGGCACAGATACGCAGTATTTT
CDR3: CASSSTGGAPGTDTQYF

D: -
V: TRBV7-9
J: TRBJ2-7
size: -
DNA: TGTGCCAGCAGCTTAGGGTCGTCGATGGACGAGCAGTACTTC
CDR3: CASSLGSSMDEQYF

D: TRBD2
V: TRBV10-3
J: TRBJ2-7
size: -
DNA: TGTGCCATCAGCCCGGGAGGGAGCTACGAGCAGTACTTC
CDR3: CAISPGGSYEQYF

D: TRBD2
V: TRBV2
J: TRBJ2-5
size: -
DNA: TGTGCCAGCAGTGCACTAGCGGGGGGGCCGTGGGAGACCCAGTACTTC
CDR3: CASSALAGGPWETQYF

D: -
V: TRBV5-6
J: TRBJ1-4
size: -
DNA: TGTGCCAGCAGGATTATGCAGGGGCACGAAAAACTGTTTTTT
CDR3: CASRIMQGHEKLFF

D: TRBD2
V: TRBV5-1
J: TRBJ2-3
size: once
DNA: TGCGCCAGCAGCTCTAGCGGGGGCACAGATACGCAGTATTTT
CDR3: CASSSSGGTDTQYF

D: -
V: TRBV30
J: TRBJ1-5
size: -
DNA: TGTGCCTGGAGTCCGCGCGGGGTGGTGGGACAGCCCCAGCATTTT
CDR3: CAWSPRGVVGQPQHF

D: TRBD1
V: TRBV5-1
J: TRBJ2-1
size: -
DNA: TGCGCCAGCAGTTCCCAGACAGGGTTAAATGAGCAGTTCTTC
CDR3: CASSSQTGLNEQFF

D: TRBD2
V: TRBV7-2
J: TRBJ2-1
size: -
DNA: TGTGCCAGCAGCCTAGGACTAGCGGGATATGAGCAGTTCTTC
CDR3: CASSLGLAGYEQFF

D: -
V: TRBV27
J: TRBJ2-1
size: -
DNA: TGTGCCAGCAGTTTCAATAACGGCTACAATGAGCAGTTCTTC
CDR3: CASSFNNGYNEQFF

D: TRBD1
V: TRBV5-1
J: TRBJ1-2
size: -
DNA: TGCGCCAGCAGCTTGCTTGACAGGGCAAGGGGCTACACCTTC
CDR3: CASSLLDRARGYTF

D: TRBD1
V: TRBV5-4
J: TRBJ1-1
size: -
DNA: TGTGCCAGCAGCCCGGACAGGGGCTGGAACACTGAAGCTTTCTTT
CDR3: CASSPDRGWNTEAFF

D: TRBD1
V: TRBV11-2
J: TRBJ2-5
size: -
DNA: TGTGCCAGCAGCTTATCTCAGGGGGTCGTAGAGACCCAGTACTTC
CDR3: CASSLSQGVVETQYF

D: -
V: TRBV28
J: TRBJ2-7
size: -
DNA: TGTGCCAGCAGTTTTAACCCGACGGGGAACGAGCAGTACTTC
CDR3: CASSFNPTGNEQYF

D: -
V: TRBV18
J: TRBJ2-3
size: once
DNA: TGTGCCAGCTCACTAGGGTACACAGATACGCAGTATTTT
CDR3: CASSLGYTDTQYF

D: TRBD2
V: TRBV9
J: TRBJ2-6
size: -
DNA: TGTGCCAGCAGCGTAGGACTAGCGGGAATCTCTGGGGCCAACGTCCTGACTTTC
CDR3: CASSVGLAGISGANVLTF

D: -
V: TRBV5-5
J: TRBJ1-2
size: -
DNA: TGTGCCAGCAGAGGGGCAAGCGTCCCTGGCTACACCTTC
CDR3: CASRGASVPGYTF

D: TRBD2
V: TRBV7-9
J: TRBJ2-5
size: -
DNA: TGTGCCAGCAGCTTATTGTCGGGCCTAGCGGGGGAGACCCAGTACTTC
CDR3: CASSLLSGLAGETQYF

D: -
V: TRBV19
J: TRBJ2-5
size: -
DNA: TGTGCCAGCCGTGATGTGGGGGATGAGACCCAGTACTTC
CDR3: CASRDVGDETQYF

D: TRBD2
V: TRBV4-2
J: TRBJ2-7
size: -
DNA: TGTGCCAGCAGCCCTGGGGCCCTAGCGGGAGATTACGAGCAGTACTTC
CDR3: CASSPGALAGDYEQYF

D: -
V: TRBV10-2
J: TRBJ1-6
size: -
DNA: TGCGCCAGCAGTGACGTGGCCTCCACCTATAATTCACCCCTCCACTTT
CDR3: CASSDVASTYNSPLHF

D: TRBD1
V: TRBV19
J: TRBJ2-3
size: -
DNA: TGTGCCAGTCATCGAGGGACAGATTTCACAGATACGCAGTATTTT
CDR3: CASHRGTDFTDTQYF

D: -
V: TRBV5-4
J: TRBJ2-1
size: -
DNA: TGTGCCAGCAGCTCCTTCTTGGAGGGGCCAGGCAATGAGCAGTTCTTC
CDR3: CASSSFLEGPGNEQFF

D: -
V: TRBV4-1
J: TRBJ2-7
size: -
DNA: TGCGCCAGCAGCCAAGAGGCGGGTATCGAGCAGTACTTC
CDR3: CASSQEAGIEQYF

D: -
V: TRBV6-5
J: TRBJ2-5
size: -
DNA: TGTGCCAGCCGAAGGGGGGCTAGCGGTAAAGAGACCCAGTACTTC
CDR3: CASRRGASGKETQYF

D: -
V: TRBV7-9
J: TRBJ2-1
size: -
DNA: TGTGCCAGCACCAAGGGGTGGGGGGGGCCGGTTCTATACAATGAGCAGTTCTTC
CDR3: CASTKGWGGPVLYNEQFF

D: TRBD2
V: TRBV5-1
J: TRBJ2-1
size: -
DNA: TGCGCCAGCAGCTTGGTGCGGGGGAACAGTGAGCAGTTCTTC
CDR3: CASSLVRGNSEQFF

D: -
V: TRBV5-1
J: TRBJ2-5
size: -
DNA: TGCGCCAGCAGCTGGGGGGGGTCAGGGACAGTCCAAGAGACCCAGTACTTC
CDR3: CASSWGGSGTVQETQYF

D: -
V: TRBV29-1
J: TRBJ2-2
size: -
DNA: TGCAGCGTTGAAGTTCGGGTTCCGAACACCGGGGAGCTGTTTTTT
CDR3: CSVEVRVPNTGELFF

D: -
V: TRBV30
J: TRBJ2-7
size: -
DNA: TGTGCCTGGAGCGAACTTGTCCGGTACTACGAGCAGTACTTC
CDR3: CAWSELVRYYEQYF

D: TRBD2
V: TRBV11-2
J: TRBJ2-3
size: -
DNA: TGTGCCAGCAGCCACCCTCTAGCGGGAGGCACAGATACGCAGTATTTT
CDR3: CASSHPLAGGTDTQYF

D: -
V: TRBV27
J: TRBJ2-7
size: -
DNA: TGTGCCAGCAGTTTCCGGGACCCCGCCTACGAGCAGTACTTC
CDR3: CASSFRDPAYEQYF

D: -
V: TRBV5-5
J: TRBJ2-7
size: -
DNA: TGTGCCAGCAGCGCGTCACCAATTCAAGCCTACGAGCAGTACTTC
CDR3: CASSASPIQAYEQYF

D: -
V: TRBV5-1
J: TRBJ2-3
size: -
DNA: TGCGCCAGCAGCTACAGGGTCCCGAGTAGCACAGATACGCAGTATTTT
CDR3: CASSYRVPSSTDTQYF

D: -
V: TRBV2
J: TRBJ1-3
size: few
DNA: TGTGCCAGCAGTGTGGGACTTGGGAACACCATATATTTT
CDR3: CASSVGLGNTIYF

D: -
V: TRBV5-6
J: TRBJ1-4
size: -
DNA: TGTGCCAGCAGCTTGGGTCCGGCATCTGTTGCAACTAATGAAAAACTGTTTTTT
CDR3: CASSLGPASVATNEKLFF

D: -
V: TRBV9
J: TRBJ2-5
size: -
DNA: TGTGCCAGCAGCGTAGAGCCAGGTTCGGAGACCCAGTACTTC
CDR3: CASSVEPGSETQYF

D: -
V: TRBV6-5
J: TRBJ1-6
size: -
DNA: TGTGCCAGCAGTTACTCCGGCAGCAATAATTCACCCCTCCACTTT
CDR3: CASSYSGSNNSPLHF

D: -
V: TRBV9
J: TRBJ2-7
size: -
DNA: TGTGCCAGCAGCGTACTTTTTGATTATGTAGGAGCTTACGAGCAGTACTTC
CDR3: CASSVLFDYVGAYEQYF

D: -
V: TRBV19
J: TRBJ2-7
size: -
DNA: TGTGCCAGTAGTTTGAGAGTGGGCGGCTACGAGCAGTACTTC
CDR3: CASSLRVGGYEQYF

D: -
V: TRBV5-4
J: TRBJ2-3
size: -
DNA: TGTGCCAGCAGCTTGGTGGCCTCAGATACGCAGTATTTT
CDR3: CASSLVASDTQYF

D: TRBD2
V: TRBV5-1
J: TRBJ2-1
size: -
DNA: TGCGCCAGCAGCTTCACGGCGGGAGAAGGCCCCAATGAGCAGTTCTTC
CDR3: CASSFTAGEGPNEQFF

D: -
V: TRBV7-8
J: TRBJ2-3
size: once
DNA: TGTGCCAGCAGCTCCGGCCGGGATAGCACAGATACGCAGTATTTT
CDR3: CASSSGRDSTDTQYF

D: -
V: TRBV27
J: TRBJ2-3
size: -
DNA: TGTGCCAGCAGCCTAGGGAGTTCTAGCACAGATACGCAGTATTTT
CDR3: CASSLGSSSTDTQYF

D: -
V: TRBV30
J: TRBJ2-7
size: -
DNA: TGTGCCTGGAACAGGGATTTCTACGAGCAGTACTTC
CDR3: CAWNRDFYEQYF

D: TRBD1
V: TRBV30
J: TRBJ2-3
size: -
DNA: TGTGCCTGGAGAGAACCAGGGGGCGAGAGAGATACGCAGTATTTT
CDR3: CAWREPGGERDTQYF

D: TRBD1
V: TRBV5-4
J: TRBJ2-7
size: once
DNA: TGTGCCAGCAGCGGAGCTGGGACAGACTCCTACGAGCAGTACTTC
CDR3: CASSGAGTDSYEQYF

D: TRBD1
V: TRBV11-2
J: TRBJ2-7
size: -
DNA: TGTGCCAGCAGCCCGGACAGGGGCCCAACCTACGAGCAGTACTTC
CDR3: CASSPDRGPTYEQYF

D: -
V: TRBV7-6
J: TRBJ2-3
size: -
DNA: TGTGCCAGCAGCTTTGGGGGAGATACGCAGTATTTT
CDR3: CASSFGGDTQYF

D: TRBD2
V: TRBV29-1
J: TRBJ2-1
size: -
DNA: TGCAGCGTCCAACCGGGACTAGCGGGAGGGCAGCAGTTCTTC
CDR3: CSVQPGLAGGQQFF

D: -
V: TRBV7-8
J: TRBJ1-2
size: -
DNA: TGTGCCAGCAGCTTAGGGTCCCCGGTCTACACCTTC
CDR3: CASSLGSPVYTF

D: -
V: TRBV29-1
J: TRBJ1-2
size: -
DNA: TGCAGCGACGATGGGGGGGGAGACTATGGCTACACCTTC
CDR3: CSDDGGGDYGYTF